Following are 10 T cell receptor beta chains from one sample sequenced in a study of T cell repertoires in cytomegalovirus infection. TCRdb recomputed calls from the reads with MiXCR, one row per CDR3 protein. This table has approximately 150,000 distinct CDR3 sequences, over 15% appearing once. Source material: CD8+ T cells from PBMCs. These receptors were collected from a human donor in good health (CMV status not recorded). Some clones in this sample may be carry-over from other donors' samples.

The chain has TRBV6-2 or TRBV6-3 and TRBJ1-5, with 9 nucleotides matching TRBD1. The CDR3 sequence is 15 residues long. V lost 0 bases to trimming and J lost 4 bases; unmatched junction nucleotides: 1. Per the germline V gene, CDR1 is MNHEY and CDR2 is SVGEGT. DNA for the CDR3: TGTGCCAGCAGTTACTCCGGGACAGGGAATCAGCCCCAGCATTTT. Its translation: CASSYSGTGNQPQHF.

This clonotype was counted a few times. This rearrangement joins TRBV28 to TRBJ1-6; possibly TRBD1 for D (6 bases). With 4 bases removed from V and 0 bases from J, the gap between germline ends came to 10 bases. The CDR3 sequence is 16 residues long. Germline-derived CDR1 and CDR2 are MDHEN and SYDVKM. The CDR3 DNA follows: TGTGCCAGCAGTTATACAGGGAGCTCCTATAATTCACCCCTCCACTTT. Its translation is CASSYTGSSYNSPLHF.

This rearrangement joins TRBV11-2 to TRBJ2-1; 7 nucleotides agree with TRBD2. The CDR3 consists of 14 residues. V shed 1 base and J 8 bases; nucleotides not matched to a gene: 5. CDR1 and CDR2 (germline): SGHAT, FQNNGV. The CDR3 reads CASSLARETYEQFF. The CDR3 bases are TGTGCCAGCAGCTTAGCGCGGGAGACGTATGAGCAGTTCTTC.

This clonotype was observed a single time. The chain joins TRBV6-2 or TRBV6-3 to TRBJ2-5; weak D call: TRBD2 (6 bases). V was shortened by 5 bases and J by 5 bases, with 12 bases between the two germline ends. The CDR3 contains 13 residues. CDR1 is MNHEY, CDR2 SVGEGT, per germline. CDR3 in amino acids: CASSPGTLETQYF. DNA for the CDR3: TGTGCCAGCAGTCCCGGGACTTTGGAGACCCAGTACTTC.

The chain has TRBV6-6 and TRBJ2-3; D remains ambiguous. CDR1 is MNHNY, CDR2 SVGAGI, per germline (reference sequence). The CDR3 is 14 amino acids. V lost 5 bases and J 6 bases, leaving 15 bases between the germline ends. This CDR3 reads CASSESGRPDTQYF. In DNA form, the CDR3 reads TGTGCCAGCAGTGAATCGGGTCGACCGGATACGCAGTATTTT.

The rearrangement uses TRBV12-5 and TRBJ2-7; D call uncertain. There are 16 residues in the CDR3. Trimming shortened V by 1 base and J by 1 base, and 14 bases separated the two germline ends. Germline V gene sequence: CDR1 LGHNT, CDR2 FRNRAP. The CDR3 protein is CASGLGRPTESYEQYF. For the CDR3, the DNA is TGTGCTAGTGGTTTGGGCCGTCCCACAGAGTCCTACGAGCAGTACTTC.

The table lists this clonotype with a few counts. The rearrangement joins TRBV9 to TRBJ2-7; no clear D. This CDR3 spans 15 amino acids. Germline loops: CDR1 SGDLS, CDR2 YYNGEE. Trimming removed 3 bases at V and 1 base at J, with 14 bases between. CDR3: CASSALGSTSYEQYF. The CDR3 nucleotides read TGTGCCAGCAGCGCCCTCGGATCTACTTCCTACGAGCAGTACTTC.

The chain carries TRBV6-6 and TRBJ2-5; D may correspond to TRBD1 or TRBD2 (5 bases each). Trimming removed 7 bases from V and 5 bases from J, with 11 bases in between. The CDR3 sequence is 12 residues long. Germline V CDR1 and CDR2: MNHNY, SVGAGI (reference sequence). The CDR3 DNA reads TGTGCCAGCAAACCATGGGGGGAGACCCAGTACTTC. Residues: CASKPWGETQYF.

CDR3 bases: TGTGCCAGCAGCTTAGTCGGTCAGCAAGAGACCCAGTACTTC. As protein: CASSLVGQQETQYF. The rearrangement joins TRBV7-9 to TRBJ2-5; D gene unclear. Trimming took 1 base from V and 2 from J, leaving 8 bases between them. The germline gives CDR1 SEHNR, CDR2 FQNEAQ (reference sequence). The CDR3 sequence is 14 residues long.

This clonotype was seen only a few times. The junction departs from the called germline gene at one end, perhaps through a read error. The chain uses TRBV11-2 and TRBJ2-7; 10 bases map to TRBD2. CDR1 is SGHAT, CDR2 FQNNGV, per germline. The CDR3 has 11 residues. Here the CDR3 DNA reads TGTGCCAGCAGCACTAGCGGGGAGAAGGACTTC. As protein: CASSTSGEKDF.